A single sample is the source of the 9 T cell receptor beta chains below, sequenced in a study of chemoradiotherapy in HPV16-positive cancers. The repertoire was sequenced with immunoSEQ multiplex PCR; TCRdb's copy has only in-frame clones and lacks some. The sample holds 17,000 or so clones; around nine tenths are singletons and the top ten take about 2.1%. The source was blood, collected from a patient who underwent chemoradiotherapy. These receptors were obtained from a human donor with HPV-associated anogenital cancer.

The chain combines TRBV5-4 with TRBJ1-1; D possibly corresponds to TRBD1 (6 bases). Germline-derived CDR1 and CDR2 are SGHNT and YYREEE (reference sequence). Trimming took 4 bases from V and 11 from J, leaving 30 bases between them. CDR3 length: 17 amino acids. This CDR3 is CASSHTRYGGLGTSAFF. The CDR3 bases are TGTGCCAGCAGCCACACGAGGTATGGGGGGCTGGGGACCTCGGCTTTCTTT.

This CDR3 is CSAGRNTDTQYF. CDR3 DNA: TGCAGCGCCGGGCGAAACACAGATACGCAGTATTTT. V is TRBV29-1 and J is TRBJ2-3; no reliable D call. The CDR3 contains 12 residues. The V end was cut by 7 bases, the J end by 2 bases, with 10 bases between. Germline CDR1 SQVTM, CDR2 ANQGSEA.

The CDR3 loop is CASSLVKGSGGYTF. The CDR3 region has the DNA TGTGCCAGCAGCTTGGTTAAGGGGTCGGGTGGCTACACCTTC. This chain joins TRBV5-4 and TRBJ1-2; D may be TRBD1 (5 bases). The germline CDR1 and CDR2 sequences are SGHNT and YYREEE (reference sequence). With 0 bases removed from V and 7 bases from J, the gap between germline ends came to 13 bases. This CDR3 has 14 residues.

The chain couples TRBV28 to TRBJ1-3; possible D gene TRBD1, 5 bases. The V and J ends lost 5 bases and 7 bases respectively, with 18 bases between them. Germline values: CDR1 MDHEN, CDR2 SYDVKM. The CDR3 spans 15 residues. The CDR3: CASSRHGDGSNTIYF. For the CDR3, the DNA is TGTGCCAGCAGTCGTCATGGGGACGGGAGCAACACCATATATTTT.

The V call is TRBV6-1, the J call TRBJ2-1; D unresolved. V lost 6 bases, J lost 0 bases, and 6 bases lay in between. Germline CDR1 MNHNS, CDR2 SASEGT. The CDR3 totals 13 residues. CDR3 nucleotides: TGTGCCAGCAGACAAACCTCCTACAATGAGCAGTTCTTC. This translates into CASRQTSYNEQFF.

The chain has TRBV6-1 and TRBJ2-7; unclear D gene. This CDR3 spans 14 amino acids. The germline V gene encodes CDR1 MNHNS and CDR2 SASEGT. Trimming removed 2 bases at V and 4 bases at J, with 12 bases between. The CDR3 sequence is CASSENPFAYEQYF. Written as DNA, the CDR3 is TGTGCCAGCAGTGAAAACCCATTCGCATACGAGCAGTACTTC.

This chain joins TRBV6-5 and TRBJ2-7; possibly TRBD1 for D (5 bases). V was shortened by 0 bases and J by 2 bases, with 14 bases between the two germline ends. CDR3 size: 16 residues. CDR1 and CDR2 from the germline V gene are MNHEY and SVGAGI. The CDR3 region has the DNA TGTGCCAGCAGTTACTCCTTGGACAAGTCAACCTACGAGCAGTACTTC. The encoded protein is CASSYSLDKSTYEQYF.

The chain couples TRBV25-1 to TRBJ1-5; TRBD1 is a possible D gene (5 bases). Germline V gene lookup returns CDR1 MGHDK and CDR2 SYGVNS. Trimming took off 4 bases at V and 5 bases at J, with 12 bases between the two ends. CDR3 size: 14 residues. Here the CDR3 DNA reads TGTGCCAGCAGTGCCCTGGGAGGGGATCAGCCCCAGCATTTT. It specifies CASSALGGDQPQHF.

CDR3: CASSKKGILICDRGTEAFF. In DNA form, the CDR3 reads TGTGCCAGCAGCAAAAAGGGTATATTAATATGTGACAGAGGCACTGAAGCTTTCTTT. V usage is TRBV21-1 and J usage is TRBJ1-1; whether TRBD1, the table's D call, matches the DNA was not checked. TRBV21-1 is given as a pseudogene. The CDR3 extends over 19 amino acids.